A selection of T cell receptor beta chains follows, all from one sample in a study of blood T cell repertoires in COVID-19. Produced via immunoSEQ multiplex PCR; TCRdb's table is partial and in-frame only. The sample comprises some 110,000 clones, over 65% of which are singletons, and 5.5% to 7% rests with the top ten. What was sequenced was peripheral blood. The receptors here all came from a man between 65 and 80 years old with acute or convalescent COVID-19. The CDR3 runs from the conserved cysteine through the conserved F or W. The order of the fields is V gene, J gene, D gene, clone size, CDR3 protein, CDR3 DNA. The D gene is left open where the match is weak. Rows give clone size only sometimes, using once, few, many, or a class for an expanded clone.

>TRBV10-3|TRBJ2-3|NA|once
CAISLTRPDTQYF
TGTGCCATCAGCCTGACTAGACCAGATACGCAGTATTTT
>TRBV5-1|TRBJ1-5|NA|few
CASSSSAGPNQPQHF
TGCGCCAGCAGCTCCTCTGCAGGGCCCAATCAGCCCCAGCATTTT
>TRBV4-3|TRBJ1-6|NA|NA
CASSQEGSSPLHF
TGCGCCAGCAGCCAAGAGGGGAGTTCACCCCTCCACTTT
>TRBV30|TRBJ1-2|TRBD1|once
CAWRDGQGGVYGYTF
TGTGCCTGGAGAGATGGACAGGGAGGTGTCTATGGCTACACCTTC
>TRBV23-1|TRBJ2-7|NA|NA
CASSQPPRSYEGQYF
TGCGCCAGCAGTCAACCTCCCAGGTCCTACGAAGGGCAGTACTTC
>TRBV13|TRBJ1-6|NA|NA
CASSLNYQGYNSPLHF
TGTGCCAGCAGCTTAAACTACCAGGGGTATAATTCACCCCTCCACTTT
>TRBV7-2|TRBJ1-2|NA|NA
CASSLGYGGMRNGYTF
TGTGCCAGCAGCTTAGGATACGGCGGGATGAGGAATGGCTACACCTTC
>TRBV9|TRBJ1-4|NA|NA
CASSADRPGGEKLFF
TGTGCCAGCAGCGCAGACAGGCCTGGCGGTGAAAAACTGTTTTTT
>TRBV6-1|TRBJ1-3|NA|few
CASSAMTGDSGNTIYF
TGTGCCAGCAGTGCGATGACGGGGGACTCTGGAAACACCATATATTTT
>TRBV4-3|TRBJ1-1|NA|NA
CASSQESGGRTEAFF
TGCGCCAGCAGCCAAGAGTCGGGGGGCAGGACTGAAGCTTTCTTT
>TRBV29-1|TRBJ1-1|NA|NA
CSVGHGGRRTEAFF
TGCAGCGTTGGCCATGGGGGGAGAAGGACTGAAGCTTTCTTT
>TRBV28|TRBJ2-6|NA|NA
CASSFLGTGANVLTF
TGTGCCAGCAGTTTTCTGGGCACTGGGGCCAACGTCCTGACTTTC
>TRBV19|TRBJ1-5|NA|NA
CASSTGQGTRASRPQHF
TGTGCCAGTAGTACCGGCCAGGGTACCCGAGCAAGTCGGCCCCAGCATTTT
>TRBV5-1|TRBJ2-5|TRBD2|NA
CASRTGGETQYF
TGCGCCAGCAGGACGGGAGGGGAGACCCAGTACTTC
>TRBV28|TRBJ2-3|TRBD2|NA
CASSFGVLAGVTDTQYF
TGTGCCAGCAGTTTTGGTGTCCTAGCGGGAGTGACAGATACGCAGTATTTT
>TRBV6-5|TRBJ2-2|NA|NA
CASVSGGGRTGELFF
TGTGCCTCGGTTAGCGGAGGAGGGCGAACCGGGGAGCTGTTTTTT
>TRBV6-1|TRBJ2-7|NA|NA
CASSSSAGDYEQYF
TGTGCCAGCAGTTCCAGCGCAGGGGACTACGAGCAGTACTTC
>TRBV7-9|TRBJ1-3|NA|NA
CASSPPGTSGNTIYF
TGTGCCAGCAGCCCCCCCGGGACATCTGGAAACACCATATATTTT
>TRBV5-5|TRBJ1-2|NA|once
CASSLGSEGGYTF
TGTGCCAGCAGCTTAGGATCGGAGGGGGGCTACACCTTC
>TRBV4-3|TRBJ2-1|TRBD1|NA
CASSQVGGGQALGSQFF
TGCGCCAGCAGCCAAGTAGGCGGCGGACAGGCCCTCGGGTCGCAGTTCTTC
>TRBV2|TRBJ2-5|NA|few
CASSVRGEETQYF
TGTGCCAGCAGCGTCAGGGGGGAAGAGACCCAGTACTTC
>TRBV19|TRBJ2-2|NA|NA
CASSSGTGELFF
TGTGCCAGTAGTTCAGGGACAGGGGAGCTGTTTTTT
>TRBV18|TRBJ2-3|TRBD2|NA
CASSPGLEYTDTQYF
TGTGCCAGCTCACCCGGACTAGAATACACAGATACGCAGTATTTT
>TRBV27|TRBJ2-7|TRBD1|NA
CASSLGTGLPYEQYF
TGTGCCAGCAGTTTAGGGACAGGGCTTCCGTACGAGCAGTACTTC
>TRBV30|TRBJ2-2|NA|NA
CAYPRQGPWGGLFF
TGTGCCTACCCAAGACAGGGGCCCTGGGGGGGGCTGTTTTTT
>TRBV21-1|TRBJ2-2|NA|NA
CASSKDRGLAGELFF
TGTGCCAGCAGCAAAGACAGGGGGCTAGCCGGGGAGCTGTTTTTT
>TRBV28|TRBJ2-7|TRBD1|NA
CASGTGYNEQYF
TGTGCCAGCGGGACAGGGTATAACGAGCAGTACTTC
>TRBV5-1|TRBJ1-4|TRBD1|few
CASSLWGQGADEKLFF
TGCGCCAGCAGCTTGTGGGGACAGGGGGCGGATGAAAAACTGTTTTTT
>TRBV2|TRBJ1-2|NA|NA
CASSQKVGNYGYTF
TGTGCCAGCAGCCAAAAGGTCGGGAACTATGGCTACACCTTC
>TRBV4-3|TRBJ1-2|NA|NA
CASSQDGLSGYGYTF
TGCGCCAGCAGCCAAGATGGCCTCAGCGGGTATGGCTACACCTTC
>TRBV28|TRBJ1-5|TRBD1|NA
CASSPTQGTGNQPQHF
TGTGCCAGCAGTCCGACACAGGGGACCGGCAATCAGCCCCAGCATTTT
>TRBV29-1|TRBJ2-3|NA|NA
CSVNLASTDTQYF
TGCAGCGTTAATCTAGCGAGTACAGATACGCAGTATTTT
>TRBV2|TRBJ2-7|TRBD1|NA
CASSDAGGWEQYF
TGTGCCAGCAGTGACGCAGGGGGCTGGGAGCAGTACTTC
>TRBV10-3|TRBJ2-1|TRBD2|once
CAISELLAGAYNEQFF
TGTGCCATCAGTGAGCTGCTAGCGGGGGCCTACAATGAGCAGTTCTTC
>TRBV5-5|TRBJ1-1|TRBD1|NA
CASSPRSGGRVNTEAFF
TGTGCCAGCAGCCCTCGATCAGGGGGCCGGGTGAACACTGAAGCTTTCTTT
>TRBV7-3|TRBJ2-1|NA|NA
CASSLTGPVNEQFF
TGTGCCAGCAGCTTGACAGGACCTGTGAATGAGCAGTTCTTC
>TRBV7-2|TRBJ1-5|NA|NA
CASSVSRGPQHF
TGTGCCAGCAGCGTCTCAAGGGGGCCCCAGCATTTT
>TRBV4-3|TRBJ2-3|TRBD1|NA
CASSQGTGGTTDTQYF
TGCGCCAGCAGCCAAGGGACAGGGGGTACCACAGATACGCAGTATTTT
>TRBV27|TRBJ1-5|NA|few
CASSLSQSLPQHF
TGTGCCAGCAGTTTAAGTCAGTCATTGCCCCAGCATTTT
>TRBV25-1|TRBJ2-3|NA|NA
CASSVLPGKETDTQYF
TGTGCCAGCAGTGTTCTTCCAGGGAAGGAGACAGATACGCAGTATTTT
>TRBV27|TRBJ2-3|TRBD2|NA
CASRPPGTRWDSQYF
TGTGCCAGCAGGCCTCCCGGGACTAGATGGGATTCACAGTATTTT
>TRBV5-1|TRBJ2-7|TRBD1|NA
CASSSDRAFSYEQYF
TGCGCCAGCAGCTCGGACAGGGCGTTCTCCTACGAGCAGTACTTC
>TRBV9|TRBJ1-4|TRBD1|NA
CASSVGPDRGREKLFF
TGTGCCAGCAGCGTAGGTCCCGACAGGGGGCGCGAAAAACTGTTTTTT
>TRBV2|TRBJ1-2|TRBD1|NA
CASSFRSSQGGYTF
TGTGCCAGCAGTTTTCGGAGCTCACAGGGGGGCTACACCTTC
>TRBV6-5|TRBJ1-4|NA|NA
CASSPTGGLREKLFF
TGTGCCAGCAGTCCGACGGGGGGGCTGCGAGAAAAACTGTTTTTT
>TRBV5-1|TRBJ2-2|NA|NA
CASSYSGLSRPGELFF
TGCGCCAGCAGTTATTCGGGACTCAGCCGCCCCGGGGAGCTGTTTTTT
>TRBV5-6|TRBJ1-2|TRBD1|NA
CASRDLGQGASGYTF
TGTGCCAGCAGGGACCTCGGACAGGGGGCTAGTGGCTACACCTTC
>TRBV4-2|TRBJ2-1|NA|NA
CASSYLSRGGNEQFF
TGTGCCAGCAGCTACCTGAGTCGCGGAGGCAATGAGCAGTTCTTC
>TRBV4-1|TRBJ2-5|NA|NA
CASSQADRGTQYF
TGCGCCAGCAGCCAAGCAGACCGAGGAACCCAGTACTTC